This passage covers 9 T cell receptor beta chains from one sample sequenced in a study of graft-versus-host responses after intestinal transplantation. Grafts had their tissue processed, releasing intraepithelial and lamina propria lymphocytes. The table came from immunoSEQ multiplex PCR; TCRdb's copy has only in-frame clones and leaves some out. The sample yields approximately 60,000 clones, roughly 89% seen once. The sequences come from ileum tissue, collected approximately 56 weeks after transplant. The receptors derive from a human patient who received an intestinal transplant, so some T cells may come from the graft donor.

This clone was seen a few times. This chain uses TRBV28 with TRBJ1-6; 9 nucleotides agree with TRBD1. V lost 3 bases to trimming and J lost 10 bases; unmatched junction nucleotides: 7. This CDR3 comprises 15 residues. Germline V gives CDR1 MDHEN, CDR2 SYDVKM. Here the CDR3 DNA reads TGTGCCAGCAGTTTGGGAGACAGGGGGGAATCACCCCTCCACTTT. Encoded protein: CASSLGDRGESPLHF.

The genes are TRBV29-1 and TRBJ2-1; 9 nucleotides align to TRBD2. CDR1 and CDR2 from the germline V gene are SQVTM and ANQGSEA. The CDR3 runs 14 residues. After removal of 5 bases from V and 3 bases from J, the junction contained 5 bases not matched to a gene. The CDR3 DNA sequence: TGCAGCGTTTCCCCTAGCGGGGTCTACAATGAGCAGTTCTTC. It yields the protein CSVSPSGVYNEQFF.

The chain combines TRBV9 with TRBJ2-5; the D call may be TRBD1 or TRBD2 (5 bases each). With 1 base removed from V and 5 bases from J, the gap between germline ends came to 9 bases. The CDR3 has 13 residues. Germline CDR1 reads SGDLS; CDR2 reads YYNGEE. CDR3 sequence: CASSVRGGETQYF. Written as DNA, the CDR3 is TGTGCCAGCAGCGTAAGGGGCGGGGAGACCCAGTACTTC.

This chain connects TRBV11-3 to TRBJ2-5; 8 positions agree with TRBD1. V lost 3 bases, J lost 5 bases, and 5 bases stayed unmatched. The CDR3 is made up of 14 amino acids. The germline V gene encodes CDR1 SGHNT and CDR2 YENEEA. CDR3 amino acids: CASSLTGERETQYF. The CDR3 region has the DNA TGTGCCAGCAGCTTGACAGGGGAACGGGAGACCCAGTACTTC.

The DNA for the CDR3 is TGCGCCAGCAGCCCGACAGGCGACGACAATGAGCAGTTCTTC. Translated: CASSPTGDDNEQFF. The chain couples TRBV4-1 to TRBJ2-1; D might be TRBD1 (6 bases). This CDR3 is built from 14 residues. Germline V CDR1 and CDR2: MGHRA, YSYEKL. The V and J ends lost 4 bases and 5 bases respectively, with 12 bases between them.

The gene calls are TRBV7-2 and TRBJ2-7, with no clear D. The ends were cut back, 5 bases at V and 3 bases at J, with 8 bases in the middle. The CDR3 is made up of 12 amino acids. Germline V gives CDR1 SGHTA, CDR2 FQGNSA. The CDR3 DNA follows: TGTGCCAGCAGCCCCTCCGGCTACGAGCAGTACTTC. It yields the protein CASSPSGYEQYF.

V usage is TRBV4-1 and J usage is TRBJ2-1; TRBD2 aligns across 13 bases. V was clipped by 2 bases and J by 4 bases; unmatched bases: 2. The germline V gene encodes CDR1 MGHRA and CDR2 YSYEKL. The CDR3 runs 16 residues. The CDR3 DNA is TGCGCCAGCAGCCAATGGACTAGCGGGAGTTACAATGAGCAGTTCTTC. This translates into CASSQWTSGSYNEQFF.

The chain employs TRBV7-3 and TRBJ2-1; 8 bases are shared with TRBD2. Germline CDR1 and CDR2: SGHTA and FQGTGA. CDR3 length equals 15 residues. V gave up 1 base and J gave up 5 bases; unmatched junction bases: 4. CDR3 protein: CASSLNGGAHNEQFF. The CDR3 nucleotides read TGTGCCAGCAGCTTAAACGGGGGGGCTCACAATGAGCAGTTCTTC.

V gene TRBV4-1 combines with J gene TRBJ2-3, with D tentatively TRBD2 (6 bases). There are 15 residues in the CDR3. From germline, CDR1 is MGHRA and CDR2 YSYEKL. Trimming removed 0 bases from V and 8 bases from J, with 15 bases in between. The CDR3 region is CASSQEGAGGGTQYF. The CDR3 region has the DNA TGCGCCAGCAGCCAAGAGGGAGCGGGTGGAGGTACGCAGTATTTT.